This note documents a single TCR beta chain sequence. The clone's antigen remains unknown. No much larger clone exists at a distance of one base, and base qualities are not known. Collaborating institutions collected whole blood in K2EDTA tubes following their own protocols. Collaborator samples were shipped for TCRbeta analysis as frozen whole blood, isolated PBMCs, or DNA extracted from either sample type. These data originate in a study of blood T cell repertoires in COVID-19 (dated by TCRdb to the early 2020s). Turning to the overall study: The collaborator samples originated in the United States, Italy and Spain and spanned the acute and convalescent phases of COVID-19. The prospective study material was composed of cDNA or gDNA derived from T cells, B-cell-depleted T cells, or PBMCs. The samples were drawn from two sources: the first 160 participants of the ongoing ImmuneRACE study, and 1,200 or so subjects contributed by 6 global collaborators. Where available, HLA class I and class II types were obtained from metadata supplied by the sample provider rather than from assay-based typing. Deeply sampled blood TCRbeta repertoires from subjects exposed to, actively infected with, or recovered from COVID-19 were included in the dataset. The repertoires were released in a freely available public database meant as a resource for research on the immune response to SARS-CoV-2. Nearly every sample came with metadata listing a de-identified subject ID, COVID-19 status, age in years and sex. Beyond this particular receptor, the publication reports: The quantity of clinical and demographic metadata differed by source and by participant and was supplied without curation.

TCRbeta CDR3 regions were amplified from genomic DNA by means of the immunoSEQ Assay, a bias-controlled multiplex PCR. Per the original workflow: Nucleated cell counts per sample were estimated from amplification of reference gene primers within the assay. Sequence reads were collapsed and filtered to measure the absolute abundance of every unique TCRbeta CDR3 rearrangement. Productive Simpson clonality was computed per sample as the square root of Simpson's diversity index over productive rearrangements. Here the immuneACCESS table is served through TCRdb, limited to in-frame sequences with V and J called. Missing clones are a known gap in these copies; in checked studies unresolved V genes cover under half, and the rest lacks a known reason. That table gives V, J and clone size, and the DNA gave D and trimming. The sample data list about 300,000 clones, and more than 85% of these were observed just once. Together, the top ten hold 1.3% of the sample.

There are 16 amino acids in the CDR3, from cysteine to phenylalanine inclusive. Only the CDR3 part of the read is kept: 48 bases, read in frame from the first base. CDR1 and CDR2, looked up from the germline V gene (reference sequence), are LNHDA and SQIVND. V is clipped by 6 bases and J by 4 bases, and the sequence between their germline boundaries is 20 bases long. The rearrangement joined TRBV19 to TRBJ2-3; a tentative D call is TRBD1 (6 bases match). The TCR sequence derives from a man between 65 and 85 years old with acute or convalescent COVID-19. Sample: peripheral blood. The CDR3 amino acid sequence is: CASSPVGRGRPDTQYF. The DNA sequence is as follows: TGTGCCAGTAGCCCTGTCGGCAGGGGAAGACCAGATACGCAGTATTTT.